This T cell receptor (beta chain) came from a study of shared clonotypes between healthy human individuals. This CDR3 is built from 15 residues. V shed 5 bases and J 6 bases; nucleotides not matched to a gene: 10. CDR1 is MDHEN, CDR2 SYDVKM, per germline. Assay used: immunoSEQ multiplex PCR; TCRdb lists only in-frame clones, some missing. The data hold hundreds of thousands of clones, with approximately 79% observed a single time. Points from the study as a whole: Estimated richness was generally greater in naive than memory subsets.

To note about this clone: What it recognizes is unknown.

The sample taken for sequencing was memory CD4+ T cells sorted from blood. Subset given: CD45RA-negative fraction. This TCR derives from a woman aged 25 to 45 in good health. V gene TRBV28 combines with J gene TRBJ2-3, with 8 bases lining up with TRBD2. CDR3 coding DNA: TGTGCCAGCAGTCCGGGACTAGGTGGTTTGGATACGCAGTATTTT. Amino acids: CASSPGLGGLDTQYF. Looking up the rest from reference TRBV28 and TRBJ2-3 gives the full variable domain: DVKVTQSSRYLVKRTGEKVFLECVQDMDHENMFWYRQDPGLGLRLIYFSYDVKMKEKGDIPEGYSVSREKKERFSLILESASTNQTSMYLCASSPGLGGLDTQYFGPGTRLTVL.